Following are 23 T cell receptor beta chains from one sample sequenced in a study of human versus mouse CDR3 diversity and MHC coevolution. Libraries were prepared by immunoSEQ multiplex PCR; TCRdb keeps only in-frame clonotypes and omits some of them. Of about 83,000 clones listed, under 95% are singletons. Material for sequencing was naive CD4+ T cells from blood. As for subset: CD45RO-negative CD62L-positive naive CD4 T cells. The receptors were gathered from a person aged 25 to 69 in good health.

The genes are TRBV23-1 and TRBJ1-2; 9 nucleotides align to TRBD1. TRBV23-1 is sorted into the ORF group, with uncertain function. The CDR3 has 16 residues. The V and J ends lost 0 bases and 1 base, in that order; junction bases with no gene match: 3. The CDR3 reads CASSQSGTGLNYGYTF. The CDR3 nucleotides read TGCGCCAGCAGTCAATCGGGGACAGGGCTTAACTATGGCTACACCTTC.

This chain links TRBV5-1 with TRBJ2-3, with 8 bases identical to TRBD1. V dropped 2 bases and J dropped 4; count of bases not matched to a gene: 9. The CDR3 totals 16 residues. In germline, CDR1 is SGHRS, CDR2 YFSETQ. The CDR3 DNA is TGCGCCAGCAGCTTCGGGACAGGCGAGTACGCAGATACGCAGTATTTT. It translates to CASSFGTGEYADTQYF.

The V call is TRBV20-1, the J call TRBJ2-5; 7 nucleotides agree with TRBD2. Germline-derived CDR1 and CDR2 are DFQATT and SNEGSKA (reference sequence). The CDR3 loop spans 11 amino acids. Losses at the gene ends were 3 bases for V and 5 bases for J; bases not matched to a gene: 0. CDR3 sequence (DNA): TGCAGTGCTAGGACTAGCGAGACCCAGTACTTC. It specifies CSARTSETQYF.

The rearrangement links TRBV4-1 to TRBJ2-3, with 8 bases aligning to TRBD1. The CDR3 extends over 15 amino acids. Trimming at V came to 4 bases and at J to 1 base, leaving 4 bases not matched to a gene. Germline V CDR1 and CDR2: MGHRA, YSYEKL. CDR3 in DNA: TGCGCCAGCAGCCCTAAGGACAGGGGCACAGATACGCAGTATTTT. Translated, it gives CASSPKDRGTDTQYF.

The chain combines TRBV2 with TRBJ2-7, with D perhaps TRBD1 (6 bases). CDR1 and CDR2 from the germline V gene are SNHLY and FYNNEI. This CDR3 spans 12 amino acids. The ends were cut back, 6 bases at V and 5 bases at J, with 11 bases in the middle. CDR3 in amino acids: CASRLQGNEQYF. The CDR3 DNA follows: TGTGCCAGCAGGCTACAGGGAAACGAGCAGTACTTC.

This clone was seen more than once but under ten times. The genes are TRBV19 and TRBJ1-2, with D maybe TRBD1 (6 bases). The CDR3 loop spans 15 amino acids. Per the germline V gene, CDR1 is LNHDA and CDR2 is SQIVND (reference sequence). V was clipped by 1 base and J by 1 base, with 10 bases between them. The CDR3 region has the DNA TGTGCCAGTAGTATAGCAGGGGTCCTTAACTATGGCTACACCTTC. Protein sequence: CASSIAGVLNYGYTF.

The genes are TRBV25-1 and TRBJ2-5; 16 nucleotides agree with TRBD2. CDR1 is MGHDK, CDR2 SYGVNS, per germline. This CDR3 is 17 amino acids long. J was trimmed by 0 bases and V by 6 bases; bases with no gene match: 4. This chain's CDR3 is CASRGLAGGIYQETQYF. The CDR3 coding sequence is TGTGCCAGCAGGGGACTAGCGGGAGGGATCTACCAAGAGACCCAGTACTTC.

CDR3 sequence: CASSQGLARRTSSSGEQYF. The CDR3 region has the DNA TGCGCCAGCAGCCAAGGACTCGCTAGGCGGACCTCATCTTCGGGGGAGCAGTACTTC. V usage is TRBV4-1 and J usage is TRBJ2-7, with a possible D match to TRBD2 (5 bases). Between the trimmed V and J ends, which lost 1 base and 7 bases, there was a span of 29 bases. The CDR3 sequence is 19 residues long. Germline CDR1 is MGHRA and CDR2 is YSYEKL.

The CDR3 spells CASSAGAGGAGDTQYF. CDR3 DNA sequence: TGTGCCAGCAGCGCGGGTGCGGGGGGGGCGGGAGATACGCAGTATTTT. This chain links TRBV9 with TRBJ2-3, with TRBD2 matching 9 bases. This CDR3 is built from 16 residues. In germline, CDR1 is SGDLS, CDR2 YYNGEE. Unmatched junction bases numbered 10, after V lost 3 bases and J lost 5 bases. Based on the CDR3 plus reference TRBV9 and TRBJ2-3, the full variable domain is DSGVTQTPKHLITATGQRVTLRCSPRSGDLSVYWYQQSLDQGLQFLIQYYNGEERAKGNILERFSAQQFPDLHSELNLSSLELGDSALYFCASSAGAGGAGDTQYFGPGTRLTVL.

This chain uses TRBV6-5 with TRBJ1-1; the D is unclear. V was trimmed by 6 bases and J by 3 bases, leaving 11 bases between them. The CDR3 spans 13 residues. Germline loops: CDR1 MNHEY, CDR2 SVGAGI. CDR3 coding DNA: TGTGCCAGCAGCCTGAGTGGTTACACTGAAGCTTTCTTT. Protein sequence: CASSLSGYTEAFF.

The chain couples TRBV7-2 to TRBJ2-1, with a weak D call TRBD1 (6 bases). Germline values: CDR1 SGHTA, CDR2 FQGNSA. Trimming removed 5 bases at V and 6 bases at J, with 11 bases between. The CDR3 extends over 13 amino acids. The CDR3 bases are TGTGCCAGCAGCGCCTCAGGGGCCAATGAGCAGTTCTTC. This encodes CASSASGANEQFF.

This rearrangement joins TRBV28 to TRBJ2-5, with 8 positions matching TRBD1. Germline loops: CDR1 MDHEN, CDR2 SYDVKM. The CDR3 runs 14 residues. With 4 bases clipped from V and 6 bases from J, the junction kept 7 bases outside the gene matches. As DNA, the CDR3 is TGTGCCAGCAGTTCCATTCGACAGGGGAAGACCCAGTACTTC. This translates into CASSSIRQGKTQYF.

As for this clone: Its ends do not fully match the called genes, so a read error is possible. The chain recombines TRBV11-2 with TRBJ1-5; D uncertain. This CDR3 has 16 amino acids. CDR1 SGHAT and CDR2 FQNNGV come from the germline V gene. The CDR3 nucleotides read TGTGCCAGCAGCCGCCTGCTCGGGGTTAGCAGTCAGCCCCAGCATTTT. Its translation is CASSRLLGVSSQPQHF.

This clone has just one count. The chain is built from TRBV27 and TRBJ1-1, with D possibly matching TRBD1 (5 bases). V was cut by 6 bases and J by 2 bases, with 16 bases left in between. Germline V gene data show CDR1 as MNHEY and CDR2 as SMNVEV (reference sequence). This CDR3 is 15 amino acids long. CDR3 nucleotide sequence: TGTGCCAGCAGCCGACTCTTCACAGGAAACACTGAAGCTTTCTTT. Amino acid sequence: CASSRLFTGNTEAFF.

The rearrangement joins TRBV27 to TRBJ2-3; TRBD2 agrees at 13 bases. The CDR3 runs to 16 residues. V shed 2 bases and J 5 bases; nucleotides not matched to a gene: 4. Germline CDR1 reads MNHEY; CDR2 reads SMNVEV (reference sequence). CDR3 in DNA: TGTGCCAGCAGTTTACTGGGACTAGCGGGGTTAGATACGCAGTATTTT. Residues: CASSLLGLAGLDTQYF.

This chain joins TRBV28 and TRBJ2-3, with 7 positions matching TRBD1. The CDR3 has 16 residues. Trimming at V came to 7 bases and at J to 6 bases, leaving 16 bases not matched to a gene. Germline CDR1 is MDHEN and CDR2 is SYDVKM. The CDR3 sequence: CASTSPAGTVNDTQYF. The CDR3 coding sequence is TGTGCCAGCACTTCTCCCGCCGGGACAGTTAACGATACGCAGTATTTT.

The sample holds one count of this clone. The J gene is TRBJ2-7, the V gene TRBV30, with 10 positions matching TRBD2. CDR1 and CDR2 (germline): GTSNPN, SVGIG (reference sequence). This CDR3 has 17 residues. With V trimmed by 0 bases and J by 6 bases, 14 bases remained unmatched. CDR3 loop: CAWSVAATLAGVSEQYF. The DNA of the CDR3 is TGTGCCTGGAGTGTAGCCGCTACCCTAGCGGGAGTATCCGAGCAGTACTTC.

The chain combines TRBV27 with TRBJ1-1; 12 bases map to TRBD1. Germline V gene lookup returns CDR1 MNHEY and CDR2 SMNVEV (reference sequence). The CDR3 totals 17 residues. J was trimmed by 4 bases and V by 3 bases; bases with no gene match: 9. This CDR3 is CASSFSGTGGWSTEAFF. The CDR3 DNA reads TGTGCCAGCAGTTTCTCCGGGACAGGGGGCTGGAGCACTGAAGCTTTCTTT.

The chain recombines TRBV2 with TRBJ2-7; 7 bases map to TRBD2. The CDR3 covers 12 residues. The germline V gene encodes CDR1 SNHLY and CDR2 FYNNEI. Losses at the gene ends were 10 bases for V and 4 bases for J; bases not matched to a gene: 7. CDR3 DNA sequence: TGTGCCAAGGGTAGCGGGCTTTACGAGCAGTACTTC. Translated, it gives CAKGSGLYEQYF.

The V call is TRBV6-1, the J call TRBJ2-2, with D perhaps matching TRBD2 (5 bases). The length of the CDR3 is 18 residues. Germline V gives CDR1 MNHNS, CDR2 SASEGT. Trimming took off 3 bases at V and 7 bases at J, with 24 bases between the two ends. As DNA, the CDR3 is TGTGCCAGCAGTGACGCCGGGGAGATCGGGGTTGGCATCGGGGAGCTGTTTTTT. Its protein product is CASSDAGEIGVGIGELFF.

J is TRBJ2-5 and V is TRBV28, with D maybe TRBD1 (5 bases). The J call may be faulty, since TRBJ2-7 better matches the DNA end. Germline V gene sequence: CDR1 MDHEN, CDR2 SYDVKM. The CDR3 has 15 amino acids. The CDR3 loop reads CASSLRDRLTHEQYF. CDR3 DNA sequence: TGTGCCAGCAGTTTACGTGACAGACTCACCCACGAGCAGTACTTC.

CDR3 in DNA: TGTGCCAGCAGTGGGGGGGTCTCCGCTACTGAAGCTTTCTTT. Translation gives CASSGGVSATEAFF. This chain connects TRBV6-1 to TRBJ1-1; D may be TRBD1 (5 bases). CDR3 length: 14 amino acids. V lost 4 bases and J lost 5, with 14 bases in between. Germline assignment: CDR1 MNHNS and CDR2 SASEGT.

The chain carries TRBV5-6 and TRBJ2-7; TRBD1 matches at 8 bases. V shed 7 bases, J shed 1 base, and the junction held 10 bases outside the gene matches. Germline V gene sequence: CDR1 SGHDT, CDR2 YYEEEE. This CDR3 region has 15 residues. This CDR3 reads CASQRTGGSSYEQYF. The CDR3 bases are TGTGCCAGCCAAAGAACAGGGGGTTCGTCCTACGAGCAGTACTTC.